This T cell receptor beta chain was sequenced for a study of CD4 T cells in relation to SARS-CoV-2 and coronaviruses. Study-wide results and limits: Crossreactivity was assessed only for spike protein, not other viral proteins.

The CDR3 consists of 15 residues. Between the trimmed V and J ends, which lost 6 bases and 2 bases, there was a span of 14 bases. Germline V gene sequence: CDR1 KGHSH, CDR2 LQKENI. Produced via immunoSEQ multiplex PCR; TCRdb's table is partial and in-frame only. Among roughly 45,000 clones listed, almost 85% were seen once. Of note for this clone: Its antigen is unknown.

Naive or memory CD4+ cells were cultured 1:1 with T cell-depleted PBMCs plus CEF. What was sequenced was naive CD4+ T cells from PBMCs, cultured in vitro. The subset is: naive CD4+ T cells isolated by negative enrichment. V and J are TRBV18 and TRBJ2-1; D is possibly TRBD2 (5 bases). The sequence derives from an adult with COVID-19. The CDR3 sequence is CASSRTQQTYNEQFF. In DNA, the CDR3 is TGTGCCAGCTCCCGGACTCAACAAACCTACAATGAGCAGTTCTTC.